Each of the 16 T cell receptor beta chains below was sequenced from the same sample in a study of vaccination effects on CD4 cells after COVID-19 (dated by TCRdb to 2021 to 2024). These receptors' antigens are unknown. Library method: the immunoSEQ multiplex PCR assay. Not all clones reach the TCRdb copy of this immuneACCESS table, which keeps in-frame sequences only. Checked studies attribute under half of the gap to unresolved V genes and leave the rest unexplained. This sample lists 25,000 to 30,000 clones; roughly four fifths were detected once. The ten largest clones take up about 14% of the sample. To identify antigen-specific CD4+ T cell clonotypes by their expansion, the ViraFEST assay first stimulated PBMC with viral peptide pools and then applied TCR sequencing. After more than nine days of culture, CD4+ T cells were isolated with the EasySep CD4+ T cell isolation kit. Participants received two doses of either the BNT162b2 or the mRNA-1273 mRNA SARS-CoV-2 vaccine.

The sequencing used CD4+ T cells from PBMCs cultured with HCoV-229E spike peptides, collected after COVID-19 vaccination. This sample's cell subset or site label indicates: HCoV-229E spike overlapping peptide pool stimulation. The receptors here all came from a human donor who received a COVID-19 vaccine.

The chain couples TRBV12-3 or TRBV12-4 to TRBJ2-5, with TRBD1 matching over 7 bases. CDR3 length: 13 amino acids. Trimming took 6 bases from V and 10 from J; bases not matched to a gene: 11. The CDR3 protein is CASSPGQQGNQYF. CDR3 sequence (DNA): TGTGCCAGCAGCCCGGGACAGCAAGGGAACCAGTACTTC.

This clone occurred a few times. This CDR3 is CASSLADTQYF. The DNA for the CDR3 is TGTGCCAGCAGTTTAGCCGATACGCAGTATTTT. This chain joins TRBV27 and TRBJ2-3; D gene unclear. V lost 2 bases and J lost 6, with 3 bases in between. The CDR3 consists of 11 residues. The germline gives CDR1 MNHEY, CDR2 SMNVEV (reference sequence).

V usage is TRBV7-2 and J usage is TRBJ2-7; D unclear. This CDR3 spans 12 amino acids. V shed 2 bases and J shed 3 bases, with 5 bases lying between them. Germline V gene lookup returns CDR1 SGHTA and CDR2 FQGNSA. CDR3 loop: CASSLLGYEQYF. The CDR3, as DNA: TGTGCCAGCAGCTTACTTGGCTACGAGCAGTACTTC.

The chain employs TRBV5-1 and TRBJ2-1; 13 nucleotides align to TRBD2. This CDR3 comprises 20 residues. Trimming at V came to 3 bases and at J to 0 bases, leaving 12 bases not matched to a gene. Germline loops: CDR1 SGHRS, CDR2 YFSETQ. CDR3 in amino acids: CASSSPRTSGSQGSYNEQFF. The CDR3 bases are TGCGCCAGCAGCTCCCCCAGGACTAGCGGGAGCCAGGGCTCCTACAATGAGCAGTTCTTC.

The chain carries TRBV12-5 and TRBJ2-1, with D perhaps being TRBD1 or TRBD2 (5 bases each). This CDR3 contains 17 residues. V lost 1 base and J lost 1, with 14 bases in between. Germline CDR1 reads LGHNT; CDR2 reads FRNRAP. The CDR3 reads CASGLGTQGFSYNEQFF. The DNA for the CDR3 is TGTGCTAGTGGTTTGGGGACTCAGGGTTTTTCCTACAATGAGCAGTTCTTC.

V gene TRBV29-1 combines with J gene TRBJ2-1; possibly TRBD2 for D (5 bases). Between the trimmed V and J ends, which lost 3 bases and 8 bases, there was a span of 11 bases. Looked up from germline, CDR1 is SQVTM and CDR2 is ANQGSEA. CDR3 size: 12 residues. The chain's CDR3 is CSVDPLADEQFF. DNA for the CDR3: TGCAGCGTTGACCCTCTAGCAGATGAGCAGTTCTTC.

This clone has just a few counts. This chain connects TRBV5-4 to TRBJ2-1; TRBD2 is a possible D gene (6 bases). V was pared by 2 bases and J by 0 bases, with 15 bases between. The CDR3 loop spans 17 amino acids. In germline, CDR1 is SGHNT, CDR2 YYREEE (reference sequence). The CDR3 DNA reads TGTGCCAGCAGCTTAGGCCTCCCCGGGAGCTCCTACAATGAGCAGTTCTTC. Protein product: CASSLGLPGSSYNEQFF.

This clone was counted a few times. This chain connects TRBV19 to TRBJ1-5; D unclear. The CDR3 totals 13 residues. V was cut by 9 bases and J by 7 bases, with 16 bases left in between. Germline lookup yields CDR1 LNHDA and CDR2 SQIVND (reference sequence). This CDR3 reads CASSDTVKQPQHF. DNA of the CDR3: TGTGCCAGCTCCGACACGGTCAAACAGCCCCAGCATTTT.

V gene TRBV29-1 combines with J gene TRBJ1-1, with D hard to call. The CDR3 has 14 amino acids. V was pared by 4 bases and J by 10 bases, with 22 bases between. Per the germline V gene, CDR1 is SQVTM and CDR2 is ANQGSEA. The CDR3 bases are TGCAGCGTTGCCCCCACCCGGCTCCAAGGAGGAGCTTTCTTT. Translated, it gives CSVAPTRLQGGAFF.

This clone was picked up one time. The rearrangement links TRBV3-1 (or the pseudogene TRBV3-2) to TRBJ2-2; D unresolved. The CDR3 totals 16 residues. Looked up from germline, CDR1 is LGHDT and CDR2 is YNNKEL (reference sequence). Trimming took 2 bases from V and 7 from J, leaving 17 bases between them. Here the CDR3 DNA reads TGTGCCAGCAGCCAACGACTTTTCCACACCGACGGGGAGCTGTTTTTT. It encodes CASSQRLFHTDGELFF.

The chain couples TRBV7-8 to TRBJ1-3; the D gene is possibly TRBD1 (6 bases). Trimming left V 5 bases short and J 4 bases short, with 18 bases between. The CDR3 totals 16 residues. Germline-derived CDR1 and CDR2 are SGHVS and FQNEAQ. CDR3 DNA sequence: TGTGCCAGCAGCCCTGAGGCAGGGGCCCTAGGAAACACCATATATTTT. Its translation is CASSPEAGALGNTIYF.

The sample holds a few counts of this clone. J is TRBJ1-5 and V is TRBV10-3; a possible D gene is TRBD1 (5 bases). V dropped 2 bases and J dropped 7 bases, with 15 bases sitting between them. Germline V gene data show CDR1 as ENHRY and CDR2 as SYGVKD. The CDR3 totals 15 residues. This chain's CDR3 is CAISEQDSNTQPQHF. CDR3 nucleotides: TGTGCCATCAGTGAGCAAGACAGTAATACCCAGCCCCAGCATTTT.

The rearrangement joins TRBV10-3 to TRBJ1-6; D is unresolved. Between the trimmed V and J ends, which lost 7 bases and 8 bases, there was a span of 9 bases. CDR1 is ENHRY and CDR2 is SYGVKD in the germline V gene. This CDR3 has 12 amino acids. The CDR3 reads CAINGDDSPLHF. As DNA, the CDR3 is TGTGCCATCAATGGGGATGATTCACCCCTCCACTTT.

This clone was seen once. The CDR3 bases are TGTGCCAGCAGTGAGCGGGGGCTCCCCCCTAACTATGGCTACACCTTC. This sequence encodes CASSERGLPPNYGYTF. This chain uses TRBV6-1 with TRBJ1-2; a possible D gene is TRBD1 (6 bases). The germline V and J ends were trimmed by 3 bases and 0 bases, with 14 bases remaining between them. This CDR3 spans 16 amino acids. Germline V gene data show CDR1 as MNHNS and CDR2 as SASEGT.

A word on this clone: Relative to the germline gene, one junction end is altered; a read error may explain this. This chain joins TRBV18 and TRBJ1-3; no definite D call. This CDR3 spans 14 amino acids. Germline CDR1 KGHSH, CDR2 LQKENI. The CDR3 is CASTPGASGNTIYF. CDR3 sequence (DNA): TGTGCCAGCACACCGGGAGCCTCTGGAAACACCATATATTTT.

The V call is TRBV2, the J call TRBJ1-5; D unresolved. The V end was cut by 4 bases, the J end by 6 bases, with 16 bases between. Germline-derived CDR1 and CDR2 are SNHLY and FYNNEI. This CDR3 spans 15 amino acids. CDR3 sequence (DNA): TGTGCCAGCAGTGTACAAAGTTTGGCCGGTCAGCCCCAGCATTTT. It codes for CASSVQSLAGQPQHF.